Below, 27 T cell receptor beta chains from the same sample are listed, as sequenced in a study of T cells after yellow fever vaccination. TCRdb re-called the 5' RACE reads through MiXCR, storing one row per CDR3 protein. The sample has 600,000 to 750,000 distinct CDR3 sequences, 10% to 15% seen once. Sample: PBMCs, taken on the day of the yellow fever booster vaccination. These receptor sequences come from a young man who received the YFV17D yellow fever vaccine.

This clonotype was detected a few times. The CDR3 loop reads CASSLESGLEQFF. CDR3 nucleotides: TGCGCCAGCAGCTTGGAATCGGGTCTTGAGCAGTTCTTC. The chain is built from TRBV5-1 and TRBJ2-1, with no clear D. CDR3 length equals 13 residues. The V end lost 0 bases, the J end lost 9 bases, and 10 bases lay between the germline ends. CDR1 and CDR2 from the germline V gene are SGHRS and YFSETQ.

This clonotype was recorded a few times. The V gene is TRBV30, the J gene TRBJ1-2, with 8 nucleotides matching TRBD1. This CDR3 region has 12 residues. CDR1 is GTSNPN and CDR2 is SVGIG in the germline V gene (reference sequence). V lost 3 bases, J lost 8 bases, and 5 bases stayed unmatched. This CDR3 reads CAWRGQGEGYTF. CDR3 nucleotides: TGTGCCTGGAGAGGACAGGGAGAAGGCTACACCTTC.

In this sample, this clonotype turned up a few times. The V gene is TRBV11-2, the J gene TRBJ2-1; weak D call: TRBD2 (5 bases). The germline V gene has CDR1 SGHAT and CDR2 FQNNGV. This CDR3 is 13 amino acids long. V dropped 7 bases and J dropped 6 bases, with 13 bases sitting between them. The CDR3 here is CASTEGVSNEQFF. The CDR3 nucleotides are TGTGCCAGCACCGAGGGAGTCTCCAATGAGCAGTTCTTC.

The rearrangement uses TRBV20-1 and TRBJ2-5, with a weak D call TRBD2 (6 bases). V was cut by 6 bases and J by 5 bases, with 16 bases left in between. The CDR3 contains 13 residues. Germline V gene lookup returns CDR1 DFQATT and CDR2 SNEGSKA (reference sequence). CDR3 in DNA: TGCAGTGCCGGGGTTGTCGGGGGTGAGACCCAGTACTTC. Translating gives CSAGVVGGETQYF.

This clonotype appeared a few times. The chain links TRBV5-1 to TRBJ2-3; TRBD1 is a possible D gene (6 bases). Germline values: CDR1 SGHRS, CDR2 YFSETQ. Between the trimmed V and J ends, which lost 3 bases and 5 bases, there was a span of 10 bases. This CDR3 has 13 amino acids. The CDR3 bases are TGCGCCAGCAGCTCAGGACAGCTAGATACGCAGTATTTT. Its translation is CASSSGQLDTQYF.

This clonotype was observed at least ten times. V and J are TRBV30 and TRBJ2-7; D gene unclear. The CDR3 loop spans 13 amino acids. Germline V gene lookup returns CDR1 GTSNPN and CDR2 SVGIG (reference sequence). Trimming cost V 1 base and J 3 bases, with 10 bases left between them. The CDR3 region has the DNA TGTGCCTGGAGTGGCGCAGAGAGCTACGAGCAGTACTTC. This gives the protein CAWSGAESYEQYF.

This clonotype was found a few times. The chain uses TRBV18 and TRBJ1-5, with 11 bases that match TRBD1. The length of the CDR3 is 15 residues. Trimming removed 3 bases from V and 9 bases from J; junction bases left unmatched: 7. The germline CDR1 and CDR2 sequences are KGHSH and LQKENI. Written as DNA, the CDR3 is TGTGCCAGCTCACCGGGACAGGGGGTCGGGTGGCCCCAGCATTTT. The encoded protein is CASSPGQGVGWPQHF. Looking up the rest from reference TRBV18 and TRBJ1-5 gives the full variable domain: NAGVMQNPRHLVRRRGQEARLRCSPMKGHSHVYWYRQLPEEGLKFMVYLQKENIIDESGMPKERFSAEFPKEGPSILRIQQVVRGDSAAYFCASSPGQGVGWPQHFGDGTRLSIL.

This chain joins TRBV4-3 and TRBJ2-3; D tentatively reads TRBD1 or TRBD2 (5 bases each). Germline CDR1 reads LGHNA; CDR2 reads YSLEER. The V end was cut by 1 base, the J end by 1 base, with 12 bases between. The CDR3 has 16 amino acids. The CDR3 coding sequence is TGCGCCAGCAGCCAAGGTGGGGGAGTTGGCACAGATACGCAGTATTTT. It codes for CASSQGGGVGTDTQYF.

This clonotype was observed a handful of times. DNA for the CDR3: TGCAGTGCTAGTCGGGGGGTTGCTAACTATGGCTACACCTTC. Protein: CSASRGVANYGYTF. The chain employs TRBV20-1 and TRBJ1-2, with TRBD1 as a possible D gene (5 bases). V was trimmed by 3 bases and J by 0 bases, leaving 11 bases between them. The CDR3 is made up of 14 amino acids. The V gene's germline CDR1 is DFQATT and CDR2 SNEGSKA (reference sequence).

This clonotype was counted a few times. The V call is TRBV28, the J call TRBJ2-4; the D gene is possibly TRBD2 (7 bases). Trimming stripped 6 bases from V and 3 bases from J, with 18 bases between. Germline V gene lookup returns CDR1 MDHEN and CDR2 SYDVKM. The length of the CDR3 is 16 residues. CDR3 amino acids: CASSRGEGGGKNIQYF. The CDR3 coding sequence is TGTGCCAGCAGCAGAGGGGAGGGGGGCGGCAAAAACATTCAGTACTTC.

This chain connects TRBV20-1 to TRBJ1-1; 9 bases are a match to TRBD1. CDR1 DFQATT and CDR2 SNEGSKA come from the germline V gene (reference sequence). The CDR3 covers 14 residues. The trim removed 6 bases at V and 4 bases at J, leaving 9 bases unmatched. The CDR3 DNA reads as TGCAGTGCCGCCGACAGGGGGATGATCACTGAAGCTTTCTTT. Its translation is CSAADRGMITEAFF.

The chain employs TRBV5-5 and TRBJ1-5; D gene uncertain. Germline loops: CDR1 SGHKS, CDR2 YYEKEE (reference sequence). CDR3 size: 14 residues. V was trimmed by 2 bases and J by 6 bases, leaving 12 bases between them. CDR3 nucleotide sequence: TGTGCCAGCAGCTTAGCTGGGCGGTTTCAGCCCCAGCATTTT. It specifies CASSLAGRFQPQHF. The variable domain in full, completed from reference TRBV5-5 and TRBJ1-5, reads DAGVTQSPTHLIKTRGQQVTLRCSPISGHKSVSWYQQVLGQGPQFIFQYYEKEERGRGNFPDRFSARQFPNYSSELNVNALLLGDSALYLCASSLAGRFQPQHFGDGTRLSIL.

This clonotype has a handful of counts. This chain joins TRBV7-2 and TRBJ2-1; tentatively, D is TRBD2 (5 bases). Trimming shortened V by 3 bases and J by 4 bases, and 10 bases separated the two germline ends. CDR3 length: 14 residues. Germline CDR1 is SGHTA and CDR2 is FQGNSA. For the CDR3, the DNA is TGTGCCAGCAGCTTTAGGACTCCGTACAATGAGCAGTTCTTC. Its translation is CASSFRTPYNEQFF.

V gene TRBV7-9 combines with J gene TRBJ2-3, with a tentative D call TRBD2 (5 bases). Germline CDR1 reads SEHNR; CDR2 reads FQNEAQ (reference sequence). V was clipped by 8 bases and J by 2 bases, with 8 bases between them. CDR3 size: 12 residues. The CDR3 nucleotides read TGTGCCAGCGTAGCGAACACAGATACGCAGTATTTT. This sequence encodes CASVANTDTQYF. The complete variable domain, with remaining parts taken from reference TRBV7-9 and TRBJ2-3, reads DTGVSQNPRHKITKRGQNVTFRCDPISEHNRLYWYRQTLGQGPEFLTYFQNEAQLEKSRLLSDRFSAERPKGSFSTLEIQRTEQGDSAMYLCASVANTDTQYFGPGTRLTVL.

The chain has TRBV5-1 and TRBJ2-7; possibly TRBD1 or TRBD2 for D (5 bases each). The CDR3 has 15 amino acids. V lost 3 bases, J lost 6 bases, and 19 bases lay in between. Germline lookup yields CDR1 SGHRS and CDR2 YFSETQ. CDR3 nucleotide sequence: TGCGCCAGCAGCTACACCGGGAAGAGGGACGGCGAGCAGTACTTC. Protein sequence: CASSYTGKRDGEQYF.

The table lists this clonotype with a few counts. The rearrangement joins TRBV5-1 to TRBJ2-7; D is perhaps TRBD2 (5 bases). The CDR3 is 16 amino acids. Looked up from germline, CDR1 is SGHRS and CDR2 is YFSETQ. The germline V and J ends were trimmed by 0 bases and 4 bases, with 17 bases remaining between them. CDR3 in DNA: TGCGCCAGCAGCTTGGCGGCGGGCAGGAGACCTTACGAGCAGTACTTC. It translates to CASSLAAGRRPYEQYF.

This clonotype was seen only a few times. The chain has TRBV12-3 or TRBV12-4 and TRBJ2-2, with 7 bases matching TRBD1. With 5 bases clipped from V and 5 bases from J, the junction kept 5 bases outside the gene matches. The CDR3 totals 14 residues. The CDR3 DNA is TGTGCCAGCAGTCCGACAGGGTTTACCGGGGAGCTGTTTTTT. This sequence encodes CASSPTGFTGELFF.

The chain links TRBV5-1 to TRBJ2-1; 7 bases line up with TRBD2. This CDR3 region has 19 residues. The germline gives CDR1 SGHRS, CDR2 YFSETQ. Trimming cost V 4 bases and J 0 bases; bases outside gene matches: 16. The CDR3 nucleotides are TGCGCCAGCAGCACCCGACCTAGCGGAATCGTGAGCTCCTACAATGAGCAGTTCTTC. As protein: CASSTRPSGIVSSYNEQFF.

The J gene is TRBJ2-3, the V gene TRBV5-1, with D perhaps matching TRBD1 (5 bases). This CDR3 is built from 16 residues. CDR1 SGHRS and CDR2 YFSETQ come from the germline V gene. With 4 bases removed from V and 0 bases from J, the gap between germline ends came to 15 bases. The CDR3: CASSQAEYRSTDTQYF. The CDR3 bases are TGCGCCAGCAGCCAGGCGGAGTACAGGAGCACAGATACGCAGTATTTT.

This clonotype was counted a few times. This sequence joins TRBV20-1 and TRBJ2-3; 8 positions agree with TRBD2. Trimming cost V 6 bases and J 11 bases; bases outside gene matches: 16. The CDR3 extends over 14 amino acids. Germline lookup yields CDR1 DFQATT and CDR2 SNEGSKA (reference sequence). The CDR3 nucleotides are TGCAGTGCCAACCCCGGACTAGCCGGGTACCTGCAGTATTTT. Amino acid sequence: CSANPGLAGYLQYF.

The CDR3 loop is CASSLWGTANTEAFF. CDR3 sequence (DNA): TGTGCCAGCAGCCTGTGGGGGACAGCGAACACTGAAGCTTTCTTT. This rearrangement joins TRBV12-3 or TRBV12-4 to TRBJ1-1, with TRBD1 matching over 7 bases. CDR3 length: 15 residues. V lost 6 bases to trimming and J lost 1 base; unmatched junction nucleotides: 8.

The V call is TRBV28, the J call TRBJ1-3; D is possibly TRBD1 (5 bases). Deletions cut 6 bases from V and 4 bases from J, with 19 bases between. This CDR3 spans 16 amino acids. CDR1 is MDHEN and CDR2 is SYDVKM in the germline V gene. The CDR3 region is CASRPAWGAGGNTIYF. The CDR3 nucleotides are TGTGCCAGCAGGCCCGCATGGGGCGCAGGCGGAAACACCATATATTTT.

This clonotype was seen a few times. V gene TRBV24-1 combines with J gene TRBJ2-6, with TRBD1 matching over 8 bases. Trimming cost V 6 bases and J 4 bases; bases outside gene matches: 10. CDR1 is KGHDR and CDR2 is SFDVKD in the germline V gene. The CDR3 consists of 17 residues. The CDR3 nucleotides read TGTGCCACCAGTCCTAGGACAGGGCAGGCAGGGGCCAACGTCCTGACTTTC. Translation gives CATSPRTGQAGANVLTF.

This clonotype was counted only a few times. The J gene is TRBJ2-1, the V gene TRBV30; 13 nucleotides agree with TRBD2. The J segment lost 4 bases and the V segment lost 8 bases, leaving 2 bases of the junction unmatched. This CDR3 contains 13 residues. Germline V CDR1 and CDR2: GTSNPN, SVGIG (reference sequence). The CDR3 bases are TGTGCCAGGACTAGCGGGAGATACAATGAGCAGTTCTTC. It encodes CARTSGRYNEQFF.

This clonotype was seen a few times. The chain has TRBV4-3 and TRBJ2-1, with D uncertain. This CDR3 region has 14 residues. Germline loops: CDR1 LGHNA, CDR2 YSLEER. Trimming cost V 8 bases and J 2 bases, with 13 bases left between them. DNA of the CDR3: TGCGCCAGCGGGATACCAGGTCCCTACAATGAGCAGTTCTTC. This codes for CASGIPGPYNEQFF.

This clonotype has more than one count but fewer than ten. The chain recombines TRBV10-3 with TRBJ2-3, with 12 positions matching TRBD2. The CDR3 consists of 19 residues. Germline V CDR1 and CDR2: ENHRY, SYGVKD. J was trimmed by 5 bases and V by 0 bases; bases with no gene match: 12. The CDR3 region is CAISESTASGRAKVDTQYF. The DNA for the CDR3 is TGTGCCATCAGTGAGTCGACGGCTAGCGGGAGGGCCAAGGTAGATACGCAGTATTTT.

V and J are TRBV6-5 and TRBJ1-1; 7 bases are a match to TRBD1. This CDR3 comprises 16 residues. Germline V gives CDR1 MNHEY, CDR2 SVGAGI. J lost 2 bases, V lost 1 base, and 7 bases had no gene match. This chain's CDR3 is CASSYYEGQINTEAFF. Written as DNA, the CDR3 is TGTGCCAGCAGTTACTACGAGGGACAGATTAACACTGAAGCTTTCTTT.